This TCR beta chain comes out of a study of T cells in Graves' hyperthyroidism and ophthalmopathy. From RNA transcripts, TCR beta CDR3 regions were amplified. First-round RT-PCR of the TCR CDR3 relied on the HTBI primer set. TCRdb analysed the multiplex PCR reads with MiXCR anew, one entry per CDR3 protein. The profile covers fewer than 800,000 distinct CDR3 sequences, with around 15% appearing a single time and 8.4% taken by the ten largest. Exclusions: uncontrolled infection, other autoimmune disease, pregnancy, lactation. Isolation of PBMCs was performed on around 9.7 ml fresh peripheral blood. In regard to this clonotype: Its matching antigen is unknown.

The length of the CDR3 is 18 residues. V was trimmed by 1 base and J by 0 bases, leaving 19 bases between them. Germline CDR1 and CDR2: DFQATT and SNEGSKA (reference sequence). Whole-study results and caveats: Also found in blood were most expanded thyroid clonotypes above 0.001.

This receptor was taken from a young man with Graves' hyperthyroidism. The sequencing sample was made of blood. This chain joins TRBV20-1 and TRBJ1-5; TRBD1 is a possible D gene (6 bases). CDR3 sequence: CSARVYPNRDYSNQPQHF. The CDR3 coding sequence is TGCAGTGCTAGAGTCTACCCCAACAGGGACTATAGCAATCAGCCCCAGCATTTT.